Each of the 21 T cell receptor beta chains below was sequenced from the same sample in a study of siplizumab effects on memory and regulatory T cells. Method: immunoSEQ multiplex PCR; TCRdb's copy keeps in-frame clones and lacks some. The sample shows 50,000 to 55,000 clones, about 97% of them seen only once. Sequencing used naive CD4+ T cells sorted from blood. The receptors were gathered from a human donor in good health.

This chain joins TRBV7-8 and TRBJ2-1; TRBD1 is a possible D gene (6 bases). The V gene's germline CDR1 is SGHVS and CDR2 FQNEAQ. The CDR3 spans 14 residues. The ends were cut back, 7 bases at V and 4 bases at J, with 14 bases in the middle. The CDR3 is CASTSRTVYNEQFF. Here the CDR3 DNA reads TGTGCCAGCACCTCGAGGACAGTTTACAATGAGCAGTTCTTC.

The gene calls are TRBV7-3 and TRBJ2-3; the D is unclear. Trimming stripped 1 base from V and 1 base from J, with 3 bases between. The CDR3 is 13 amino acids. Looked up from germline, CDR1 is SGHTA and CDR2 is FQGTGA. The CDR3 is CASSLMGTDTQYF. CDR3 coding DNA: TGTGCCAGCAGCTTAATGGGCACAGATACGCAGTATTTT.

The chain uses TRBV7-3 and TRBJ2-7; D call uncertain. The CDR3 is 13 residues long. The germline V gene encodes CDR1 SGHTA and CDR2 FQGTGA. Trimming shortened V by 2 bases and J by 6 bases, and 11 bases separated the two germline ends. The CDR3 spells CASSLSTDSEQYF. The CDR3 region has the DNA TGTGCCAGCAGCTTATCGACCGACTCCGAGCAGTACTTC.

The genes are TRBV5-1 and TRBJ2-1, with no clear D. Germline V lookup: CDR1 SGHRS, CDR2 YFSETQ. This CDR3 comprises 13 residues. Trimming took 4 bases from V and 4 from J, leaving 9 bases between them. DNA for the CDR3: TGCGCCAGCAGCGAGGACGCATACAATGAGCAGTTCTTC. It is translated as CASSEDAYNEQFF.

J is TRBJ1-1 and V is TRBV28; TRBD1 might be the D (5 bases). Germline CDR1 MDHEN, CDR2 SYDVKM. The CDR3 loop spans 12 amino acids. V was clipped by 3 bases and J by 3 bases, with 5 bases between them. The CDR3 loop reads CASSLGDTEAFF. For the CDR3, the DNA is TGTGCCAGCAGTTTGGGGGACACTGAAGCTTTCTTT. Filled out from reference TRBV28 and TRBJ1-1, the complete variable domain reads DVKVTQSSRYLVKRTGEKVFLECVQDMDHENMFWYRQDPGLGLRLIYFSYDVKMKEKGDIPEGYSVSREKKERFSLILESASTNQTSMYLCASSLGDTEAFFGQGTRLTVV.

The V gene is TRBV11-2, the J gene TRBJ2-7; 8 bases match TRBD2. The germline V gene has CDR1 SGHAT and CDR2 FQNNGV. The CDR3 runs to 15 residues. The V gene end was trimmed by 6 bases and the J gene end by 7 bases; junction bases not matched to a gene: 14. CDR3 sequence reads: CASRFSGVGQLEQYF. The CDR3 DNA reads TGTGCCAGCAGATTTAGCGGGGTTGGTCAGTTAGAGCAGTACTTC.

The chain is built from TRBV5-1 and TRBJ2-3, with TRBD2 matching 13 bases. The CDR3 sequence is 16 residues long. V shed 4 bases and J 8 bases; nucleotides not matched to a gene: 10. Germline values: CDR1 SGHRS, CDR2 YFSETQ. CDR3 nucleotide sequence: TGCGCCAGCAGCCCAGGACTAGCGGGAGCCTTCACTACGCAGTATTTT. It specifies CASSPGLAGAFTTQYF. Full variable domain (missing parts from reference TRBV5-1 and TRBJ2-3): KAGVTQTPRYLIKTRGQQVTLSCSPISGHRSVSWYQQTPGQGLQFLFEYFSETQRNKGNFPGRFSGRQFSNSRSEMNVSTLELGDSALYLCASSPGLAGAFTTQYFGPGTRLTVL.

CDR3 residues: CSVEYPEETQYF. The CDR3 DNA reads as TGCAGCGTTGAATATCCAGAAGAGACCCAGTACTTC. The rearrangement links TRBV29-1 to TRBJ2-5; D unresolved. The CDR3 length is 12 residues. The V end lost 2 bases, the J end lost 3 bases, and 7 bases lay between the germline ends. Germline values: CDR1 SQVTM, CDR2 ANQGSEA.

V gene TRBV6-4 combines with J gene TRBJ2-3, with 9 bases fitting TRBD2. Germline trimming cut 4 bases from V and 5 bases from J; bases unmatched to any gene: 7. Germline CDR1 MRHNA, CDR2 SNTAGT. This CDR3 is built from 15 residues. In nucleotides, the CDR3 is TGTGCCAGCAGTGTGGCTAGCGGGAATCAAGATACGCAGTATTTT. This sequence encodes CASSVASGNQDTQYF.

V and J are TRBV18 and TRBJ2-7; a possible D gene is TRBD1 (6 bases). The CDR3 length is 15 residues. The V gene's germline CDR1 is KGHSH and CDR2 LQKENI. Trimming stripped 3 bases from V and 0 bases from J, with 12 bases between. In DNA, the CDR3 is TGTGCCAGCTCACCCCAGGACAGAATCTCCTACGAGCAGTACTTC. Translation: CASSPQDRISYEQYF.

V and J are TRBV19 and TRBJ2-3, with 10 bases that match TRBD2. Germline CDR1 is LNHDA and CDR2 is SQIVND (reference sequence). With 3 bases clipped from V and 5 bases from J, the junction kept 8 bases outside the gene matches. The CDR3 totals 16 residues. CDR3 DNA sequence: TGTGCCAGTAGTATTCCTAGCGGGAGCCGTGTAGATACGCAGTATTTT. The encoded protein is CASSIPSGSRVDTQYF. Looking up the rest from reference TRBV19 and TRBJ2-3 gives the full variable domain: DGGITQSPKYLFRKEGQNVTLSCEQNLNHDAMYWYRQDPGQGLRLIYYSQIVNDFQKGDIAEGYSVSREKKESFPLTVTSAQKNPTAFYLCASSIPSGSRVDTQYFGPGTRLTVL.

The rearrangement links TRBV10-3 to TRBJ2-1; 12 bases line up with TRBD2. This CDR3 comprises 15 residues. CDR1 and CDR2 (germline): ENHRY, SYGVKD. V shed 6 bases and J 7 bases; nucleotides not matched to a gene: 7. The DNA for the CDR3 is TGTGCCATCAGGAATACTAGCGGGAGGAAAAATGAGCAGTTCTTC. Residues: CAIRNTSGRKNEQFF.

The V call is TRBV5-1, the J call TRBJ2-4; D gene unclear. The germline V gene encodes CDR1 SGHRS and CDR2 YFSETQ. V lost 5 bases, J lost 0 bases, and 12 bases lay in between. This CDR3 has 15 amino acids. CDR3 sequence (DNA): TGCGCCAGCAGTTTAGACGTGTTAGCCAAAAACATTCAGTACTTC. Amino acids: CASSLDVLAKNIQYF.

This chain links TRBV6-1 with TRBJ1-2; D remains ambiguous. Trimming removed 6 bases from V and 7 bases from J, with 18 bases in between. Germline CDR1 is MNHNS and CDR2 is SASEGT. The CDR3 contains 14 residues. Here the CDR3 reads CASRLDARKTGYTF. For the CDR3, the DNA is TGTGCCAGCAGATTGGACGCCCGAAAGACTGGCTACACCTTC.

The V call is TRBV6-1, the J call TRBJ2-3; D possibly corresponds to TRBD2 (6 bases). Germline CDR1 and CDR2: MNHNS and SASEGT. This CDR3 spans 15 amino acids. The V end lost 4 bases, the J end lost 3 bases, and 14 bases lay between the germline ends. CDR3 protein: CASSGGVGGTDTQYF. CDR3 DNA: TGTGCCAGCAGTGGAGGGGTCGGAGGGACAGATACGCAGTATTTT.

This chain connects TRBV5-4 to TRBJ2-7; 14 bases agree with TRBD2. Trimming removed 4 bases from V and 4 bases from J; junction bases left unmatched: 4. Germline values: CDR1 SGHNT, CDR2 YYREEE (reference sequence). CDR3 size: 15 residues. The CDR3 DNA reads as TGTGCCAGCAGCCCGGGACTAGCGGGAGTGTACGAGCAGTACTTC. Its translation is CASSPGLAGVYEQYF.

The chain carries TRBV7-3 and TRBJ1-1; D is perhaps TRBD1 (5 bases). Trimming took 4 bases from V and 1 from J, leaving 7 bases between them. The germline V gene has CDR1 SGHTA and CDR2 FQGTGA. The CDR3 consists of 13 residues. The CDR3 here is CASSSQGNTEAFF. In DNA form, the CDR3 reads TGTGCCAGCAGCTCCCAGGGGAACACTGAAGCTTTCTTT.

The chain uses TRBV7-3 and TRBJ2-3, with 7 bases identical to TRBD2. CDR1 and CDR2 from the germline V gene are SGHTA and FQGTGA. J lost 5 bases, V lost 6 bases, and 11 bases had no gene match. CDR3 length: 15 amino acids. CDR3 amino acids: CASRKTGAGRDTQYF. In DNA form, the CDR3 reads TGTGCCAGCAGAAAAACGGGAGCGGGGAGAGATACGCAGTATTTT.

This chain joins TRBV7-9 and TRBJ2-1; TRBD1 matches at 9 bases. Unmatched junction bases numbered 9, after V lost 5 bases and J lost 4 bases. Germline assignment: CDR1 SEHNR and CDR2 FQNEAQ (reference sequence). This CDR3 has 16 residues. The CDR3 nucleotides are TGTGCCAGCAGCCCCGCCGGGACAGGGTCTTACAATGAGCAGTTCTTC. Translated, it gives CASSPAGTGSYNEQFF.

The J gene is TRBJ2-7, the V gene TRBV4-1; maybe TRBD1 (6 bases). Trimming stripped 1 base from V and 2 bases from J, with 6 bases between. The V gene's germline CDR1 is MGHRA and CDR2 YSYEKL. The CDR3 is 13 amino acids. CDR3 nucleotide sequence: TGCGCCAGCAGCCAAGGACAGGCCTACGAGCAGTACTTC. This sequence encodes CASSQGQAYEQYF.

The chain combines TRBV7-9 with TRBJ1-3; the D is unclear. Between the trimmed V and J ends, which lost 0 bases and 0 bases, there was a span of 15 bases. The CDR3 spans 18 residues. Germline V gives CDR1 SEHNR, CDR2 FQNEAQ (reference sequence). CDR3 nucleotides: TGTGCCAGCAGCTTAGCAGGCACCACCCGGGGCTCTGGAAACACCATATATTTT. It codes for CASSLAGTTRGSGNTIYF.